The 25 T cell receptor beta chains given below trace back to one sample, sequenced in a study of Graves' ophthalmopathy and Graves' hyperthyroidism. CDR3 regions of TCR beta were amplified from RNA transcripts. HTBI primers primed a first-round RT-PCR, and a second-round multiplex PCR followed. A single record per CDR3 protein comes from TCRdb applying MiXCR to the multiplex PCR reads. The table lists more than 550,000 distinct CDR3 sequences, just over 40% of them singletons. The material sequenced was peripheral blood. Every receptor here comes from an adult man with Graves' ophthalmopathy.

This clonotype came up many times. V usage is TRBV10-3 and J usage is TRBJ2-7; unclear D gene. The germline V gene encodes CDR1 ENHRY and CDR2 SYGVKD. Trimming pared 0 bases from V and 2 bases from J, leaving 8 bases between. CDR3 length: 14 amino acids. The CDR3 spells CAISESAQTYEQYF. DNA for the CDR3: TGTGCCATCAGTGAGTCAGCCCAGACCTACGAGCAGTACTTC.

The V call is TRBV20-1, the J call TRBJ2-5, with D uncertain. Germline V lookup: CDR1 DFQATT, CDR2 SNEGSKA (reference sequence). This CDR3 is 12 amino acids long. V was trimmed by 2 bases and J by 5 bases, leaving 9 bases between them. CDR3 region: CSARNRWETQYF. Here the CDR3 DNA reads TGCAGTGCTAGAAATAGGTGGGAGACCCAGTACTTC.

This clonotype was detected a few times. The J gene is TRBJ1-1, the V gene TRBV20-1, with unresolved D. The CDR3 extends over 11 amino acids. Germline V lookup: CDR1 DFQATT, CDR2 SNEGSKA (reference sequence). The V gene lost 0 bases and the J gene lost 4 bases, with 3 bases spanning the gap. The CDR3 nucleotides are TGCAGTGCTAGAGAAACCACTGAAGCTTTCTTT. Residues: CSARETTEAFF.

As for this clonotype: This may come from a read error, since a much larger clone is one base off. This chain joins TRBV13 and TRBJ1-1; D is unclear. CDR3 length: 13 amino acids. The V end was cut by 3 bases, the J end by 1 base, with 6 bases between. In germline, CDR1 is PRHDT, CDR2 FYEKMQ (reference sequence). The CDR3 loop is CASSFLQNTEAFF. CDR3 DNA sequence: TGTGCCAGCAGCTTTCTGCAGAACACTGAAGCTTTCTTT.

The CDR3 reads CASSPLYNSPLHF. As DNA, the CDR3 is TGTGCCAGCAGTCCCCTCTATAATTCACCCCTCCACTTT. This sequence joins TRBV6-6 and TRBJ1-6, with no clear D. The ends were cut back, 5 bases at V and 3 bases at J, with 5 bases in the middle. The germline CDR1 and CDR2 sequences are MNHNY and SVGAGI (reference sequence). The CDR3 has 13 residues.

As to this clonotype: Germline and junction disagree at one end, which may indicate a read error. V usage is TRBV2 and J usage is TRBJ1-1; 11 bases map to TRBD1. The germline gives CDR1 SNHLY, CDR2 FYNNEI. There are 14 residues in the CDR3. CDR3 sequence (DNA): TGCAGTGCTAGTCCGGGACAGGGGGTTACTGAAGCTTTCTTT. Translation: CSASPGQGVTEAFF.

This clonotype came up many times. This chain connects TRBV9 to TRBJ1-6; no clear D gene. V was cut by 1 base and J by 6 bases, with 8 bases left in between. Germline CDR1 and CDR2: SGDLS and YYNGEE. This CDR3 contains 14 residues. The CDR3 sequence: CASSVRQVNSPLHF. The DNA for the CDR3 is TGTGCCAGCAGCGTACGGCAGGTTAATTCACCCCTCCACTTT. Filled out from reference TRBV9 and TRBJ1-6, the complete variable domain reads DSGVTQTPKHLITATGQRVTLRCSPRSGDLSVYWYQQSLDQGLQFLIQYYNGEERAKGNILERFSAQQFPDLHSELNLSSLELGDSALYFCASSVRQVNSPLHFGNGTRLTVT.

The chain has TRBV6-2 or TRBV6-3 and TRBJ1-2; D call uncertain. Germline CDR1 reads MNHEY; CDR2 reads SVGEGT. The CDR3 has 13 amino acids. DNA of the CDR3: TGTGCTAGGCCCATGTATCGTAACTATGGCTACACCTTC. As protein: CARPMYRNYGYTF.

The chain has TRBV9 and TRBJ1-6; 7 nucleotides match TRBD1. CDR1 is SGDLS and CDR2 is YYNGEE in the germline V gene. This CDR3 region has 15 residues. Trimming removed 4 bases from V and 12 bases from J; junction bases left unmatched: 13. CDR3 loop: CASSPGGGPALPLHF. The DNA of the CDR3 is TGTGCCAGCAGCCCAGGGGGGGGACCGGCCCTACCCCTCCACTTT.

This clonotype was counted many times. This chain links TRBV20-1 with TRBJ2-7, with D unresolved. Germline CDR1 DFQATT, CDR2 SNEGSKA (reference sequence). The ends were cut back, 5 bases at V and 4 bases at J, with 15 bases in the middle. The CDR3 is 13 amino acids. The CDR3, as DNA: TGCAGTGCTGGAACCGACCTCGGGTACGAGCAGTACTTC. Translation gives CSAGTDLGYEQYF.

The chain combines TRBV7-2 with TRBJ2-6; tentative D call: TRBD1 (6 bases). The CDR3 consists of 14 residues. Germline CDR1 SGHTA, CDR2 FQGNSA. V lost 4 bases, J lost 4 bases, and 8 bases lay in between. The CDR3 region is CASSSGQGANVLTF. CDR3 nucleotides: TGTGCCAGCAGCTCTGGACAGGGGGCCAACGTCCTGACTTTC.

This clonotype was seen only a few times. The chain links TRBV5-1 to TRBJ2-5; D is undetermined. Germline values: CDR1 SGHRS, CDR2 YFSETQ. The ends were cut back, 8 bases at V and 0 bases at J, with 11 bases in the middle. The CDR3 runs 13 residues. The CDR3 DNA reads as TGCGCCAGTGGCGTTCACTACCAAGAGACCCAGTACTTC. Its protein product is CASGVHYQETQYF.

This chain links TRBV7-3 with TRBJ1-2; 10 bases agree with TRBD1. The CDR3 consists of 15 residues. The trim removed 5 bases at V and 4 bases at J, leaving 7 bases unmatched. CDR1 is SGHTA, CDR2 FQGTGA, per germline. Written as DNA, the CDR3 is TGTGCCAGCAGCCCAGGGACAGGGGAGATCTATGGCTACACCTTC. This sequence encodes CASSPGTGEIYGYTF.

This clonotype came up a few times. The V gene is TRBV18, the J gene TRBJ2-5, with no clear D. Deletions cut 3 bases from V and 5 bases from J, with 13 bases between. The CDR3 has 14 residues. Germline assignment: CDR1 KGHSH and CDR2 LQKENI. CDR3 amino acids: CASSPPRREETQYF. Written as DNA, the CDR3 is TGTGCCAGCTCACCCCCCCGCAGAGAGGAGACCCAGTACTTC.

In this sample, this clonotype turned up many times. V is TRBV6-5 and J is TRBJ1-4, with D hard to call. This CDR3 has 13 amino acids. Germline V lookup: CDR1 MNHEY, CDR2 SVGAGI. The V gene lost 5 bases and the J gene lost 8 bases, with 12 bases spanning the gap. Here the CDR3 reads CASSEDRGEKLFF. CDR3 DNA: TGTGCCAGCAGTGAAGATCGAGGAGAAAAACTGTTTTTT.

Many counts were recorded for this clonotype. The chain employs TRBV7-2 and TRBJ1-1; maybe TRBD1 (5 bases). V was clipped by 5 bases and J by 11 bases, with 15 bases between them. The CDR3 covers 12 residues. Germline V gives CDR1 SGHTA, CDR2 FQGNSA. The CDR3 is CASSVSRDRAFF. CDR3 nucleotides: TGTGCCAGCAGCGTTAGCAGGGATCGTGCTTTCTTT.

This clonotype was counted at least ten times. The V call is TRBV10-3, the J call TRBJ2-7, with D tentatively TRBD2 (6 bases). Germline-derived CDR1 and CDR2 are ENHRY and SYGVKD. The CDR3 contains 15 residues. Between the trimmed V and J ends, which lost 3 bases and 0 bases, there was a span of 12 bases. CDR3 DNA: TGTGCCATCAGTGAACGGCTAGCGAGCTCCTACGAGCAGTACTTC. Its protein product is CAISERLASSYEQYF.

This clonotype was picked up many times. The chain carries TRBV11-3 and TRBJ2-2, with D unclear. CDR3 length: 12 amino acids. Trimming took 5 bases from V and 3 from J, leaving 4 bases between them. Germline V gene sequence: CDR1 SGHNT, CDR2 YENEEA. The CDR3 spells CASSPDTGELFF. The CDR3 DNA sequence: TGTGCCAGCAGCCCCGACACCGGGGAGCTGTTTTTT.

This clonotype was observed at least ten times. The CDR3 DNA reads TGCAGTGCATCCCCGGGGGGGGCACTCGCTTTCTTT. This encodes CSASPGGALAFF. V is TRBV20-1 and J is TRBJ1-1, with D perhaps TRBD1 (6 bases). With 6 bases removed from V and 11 bases from J, the gap between germline ends came to 19 bases. The CDR3 contains 12 residues. The germline CDR1 and CDR2 sequences are DFQATT and SNEGSKA (reference sequence).

In its sample, this clonotype was seen many times. The junction differs from germline at one of its ends, possibly a read error. The V call is TRBV7-7, the J call TRBJ2-5, with TRBD2 as a possible D gene (5 bases). The germline gives CDR1 SSHAT, CDR2 FNYEAQ (reference sequence). The length of the CDR3 is 14 residues. CDR3 in DNA: TGTGCTAGCAGCTTACCCGGGGTGGGAGAGACCCAGTACTTC. Residues: CASSLPGVGETQYF.

The V and J genes are TRBV20-1 and TRBJ1-3, with TRBD1 matching 10 bases. CDR1 is DFQATT and CDR2 is SNEGSKA in the germline V gene (reference sequence). Trimming took 6 bases from V and 0 from J; bases not matched to a gene: 2. The CDR3 is 14 amino acids. The CDR3 spells CSARTGGSGNTIYF. Here the CDR3 DNA reads TGCAGTGCGCGGACAGGGGGCTCTGGAAACACCATATATTTT.

Comment on this clonotype: The CDR3 does not end in the conserved phenylalanine or tryptophan, so this is likely a read error. The rearrangement links TRBV5-5 to TRBJ1-1; no clear D gene. The germline V gene encodes CDR1 SGHKS and CDR2 YYEKEE (reference sequence). CDR3 size: 11 residues. Trimming left V 0 bases short and J 8 bases short, with 5 bases between. The CDR3 spells CASSLAREAFL. The CDR3 region has the DNA TGTGCCAGCAGCTTGGCCCGCGAAGCTTTCCTT.

The V and J genes are TRBV10-3 and TRBJ2-7; 14 nucleotides align to TRBD2. After removal of 6 bases from V and 7 bases from J, the junction contained 14 bases not matched to a gene. In germline, CDR1 is ENHRY, CDR2 SYGVKD. This CDR3 is built from 17 residues. The CDR3, as DNA: TGTGCCATCAGGCCGGGACTAGCGGGGGTAAACACCGGGGAGCAGTACTTC. It encodes CAIRPGLAGVNTGEQYF.

The sample holds a few counts of this clonotype. This chain uses TRBV10-3 with TRBJ2-4, with D perhaps TRBD1 (6 bases). From germline, CDR1 is ENHRY and CDR2 SYGVKD. This CDR3 is 15 amino acids long. Deletions cut 2 bases from V and 7 bases from J, with 15 bases between. The DNA of the CDR3 is TGTGCCATCAGTGAGACAGGGCAGGGGATCAACATTCAGTACTTC. Amino acid sequence: CAISETGQGINIQYF.

The genes are TRBV29-1 and TRBJ1-2; 9 nucleotides match TRBD1. J gave up 3 bases and V 7 bases, and 9 bases lay outside the gene matches. The CDR3 length is 14 residues. Germline V gene lookup returns CDR1 SQVTM and CDR2 ANQGSEA. The CDR3 nucleotides read TGCAGCGCTGTAGGACAGGGGAACGACTATGGCTACACCTTC. This gives the protein CSAVGQGNDYGYTF.